The TCR beta chain described here comes from a study of blood T cells in healthy people across ages. With 4 bases removed from V and 4 bases from J, the gap between germline ends came to 16 bases. From germline, CDR1 is LGHNA and CDR2 YNFKEQ. The CDR3 runs 15 residues. Study-wide results and caveats: Bulk PBMC profiling left naive and antigen-experienced comparisons inconclusive.

This clonotype was picked up a small number of times. As yet, its antigen is unknown. Alongside a J-beta primer mix, a sample-barcoded 5' primer served in a second PCR lasting 7 to 11 cycles. TCRdb analysed the 5' RACE reads with MiXCR anew, one entry per CDR3 protein. This sample has around 1.1 million distinct CDR3 sequences, with 35% to 40% found just once. The TCR originated in a man in his late teens or twenties in good health. This rearrangement joins TRBV4-2 to TRBJ1-2, with a weak D call TRBD1 (6 bases). Sequenced input: blood. For the CDR3, the DNA is TGTGCCAGCAGCCTCCCGTCCGGGACACTCTATGGCTACACCTTC. It is translated as CASSLPSGTLYGYTF.